This TCR beta chain was recovered during a study of T-cell reconstitution after alpha-beta-depleted transplantation in children. This clonotype was picked up many times. The V gene lost 7 bases and the J gene lost 3 bases, with 9 bases spanning the gap. CDR3 length: 12 amino acids. Per germline, CDR1 MNHEY and CDR2 SVGEGT. This sample's TCRbeta library carried unique molecular identifier barcodes. One entry per CDR3 protein results from TCRdb running MiXCR on the PCR reads. The repertoire consists of 300,000 to 400,000 distinct CDR3 sequences, with 13% occurring once and the leading ten covering 4% to 5.5%.

The sequencing here drew on PBMCs, taken from the stem cell graft. This receptor was identified in a human donor who donated a stem cell graft to a child with Fanconi anemia. The gene calls are TRBV6-2 or TRBV6-3 and TRBJ1-2; tentatively, D is TRBD1 (5 bases). As DNA, the CDR3 is TGTGCCAGCATCGGAGGGGACTATGGCTACACCTTC. Translated, it gives CASIGGDYGYTF.